What follows describes a single TCR beta chain. The source of the sample is a study of blood T cell repertoires in COVID-19. Study information: Italy, Spain and the United States were the sources of the convalescent and acute COVID-19 samples. PBMCs, B-cell-depleted T cells, or T cells were the source of the cDNA or gDNA that made up the material.

In the original analysis: Reference gene primer amplification in the assay estimated nucleated cell counts. TCRdb keeps only in-frame clones here, not all; method: immunoSEQ multiplex PCR. That table gives V, J and clone size, and the DNA gave D and trimming. This table has 90,000 to 110,000 clones, around 89% appearing once. The CDR3 runs 14 residues. CDR1 is SGHAT, CDR2 FQNNGV, per germline. Trimming stripped 1 base from V and 3 bases from J, with 9 bases between. Source material: peripheral blood. The rearrangement joins TRBV11-2 to TRBJ1-1; D remains unclear. This receptor was identified in a human donor in a cohort sampled during active COVID-19. The CDR3 reads CASSLAQADTEAFF. CDR3 DNA sequence: TGTGCCAGCAGCTTAGCACAAGCGGACACTGAAGCTTTCTTT.